These 3 T cell receptor beta chains were all obtained from the same sample, sequenced in a study of cytomegalovirus exposure and HLA in healthy donors. Both 60 Vbeta primers and 13 Jbeta primers went into the PCR. TCRdb's copy holds only in-frame clones and misses some; the assay was immunoSEQ multiplex PCR. In the table there are 100,000 to 150,000 clones, around 76% of which are singletons. The source material was PBMCs. The receptors derive from a male donor in good health and CMV-seronegative.

The J gene is TRBJ2-7, the V gene TRBV5-5; possibly TRBD1 for D (5 bases). The CDR3 spans 14 residues. The germline gives CDR1 SGHKS, CDR2 YYEKEE (reference sequence). Trimming left V 4 bases short and J 6 bases short, with 17 bases between. The CDR3: CASSKDPMGREQYF. The CDR3 coding sequence is TGTGCCAGCAGCAAGGACCCAATGGGGCGCGAGCAGTACTTC.

This chain links TRBV6-5 with TRBJ1-2; TRBD1 matches 9 bases. V dropped 5 bases and J dropped 13; count of bases not matched to a gene: 8. Germline CDR1 is MNHEY and CDR2 is SVGAGI. The CDR3 has 12 residues. The CDR3 protein is CASSAGTGYGTF. The CDR3 DNA reads as TGTGCCAGCAGTGCCGGGACAGGGTATGGCACCTTC.

The V call is TRBV7-6, the J call TRBJ2-2, with D maybe TRBD1 (5 bases). Germline V gives CDR1 SGHVS, CDR2 FNYEAQ. V lost 4 bases and J lost 2, with 11 bases in between. CDR3 length equals 15 residues. CDR3 DNA: TGTGCCAGCAGCTCCAGGGTTTCTAACACCGGGGAGCTGTTTTTT. This gives the protein CASSSRVSNTGELFF.